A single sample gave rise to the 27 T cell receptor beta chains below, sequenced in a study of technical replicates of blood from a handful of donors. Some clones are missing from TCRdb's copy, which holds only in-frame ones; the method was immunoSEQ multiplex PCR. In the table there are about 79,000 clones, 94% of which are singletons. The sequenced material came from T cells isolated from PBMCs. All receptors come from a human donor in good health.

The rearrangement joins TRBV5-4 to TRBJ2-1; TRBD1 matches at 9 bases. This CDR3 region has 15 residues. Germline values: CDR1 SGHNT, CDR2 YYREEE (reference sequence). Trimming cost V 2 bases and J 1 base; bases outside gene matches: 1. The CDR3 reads CASSLGQGSYNEQFF. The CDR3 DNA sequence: TGTGCCAGCAGCTTAGGACAGGGGTCCTACAATGAGCAGTTCTTC.

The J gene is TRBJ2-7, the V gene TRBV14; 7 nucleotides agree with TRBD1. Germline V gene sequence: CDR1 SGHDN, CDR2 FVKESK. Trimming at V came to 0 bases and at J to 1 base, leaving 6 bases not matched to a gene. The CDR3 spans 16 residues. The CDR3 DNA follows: TGTGCCAGCAGCCAAGATATGGGGACAGCATCCTACGAGCAGTACTTC. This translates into CASSQDMGTASYEQYF.

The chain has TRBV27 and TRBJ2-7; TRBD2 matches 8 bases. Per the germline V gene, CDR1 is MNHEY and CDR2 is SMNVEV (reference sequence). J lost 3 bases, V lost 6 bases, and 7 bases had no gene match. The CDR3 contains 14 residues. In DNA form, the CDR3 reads TGTGCCAGCAGAGGCGGGGGGCCTCTCTACGAGCAGTACTTC. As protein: CASRGGGPLYEQYF.

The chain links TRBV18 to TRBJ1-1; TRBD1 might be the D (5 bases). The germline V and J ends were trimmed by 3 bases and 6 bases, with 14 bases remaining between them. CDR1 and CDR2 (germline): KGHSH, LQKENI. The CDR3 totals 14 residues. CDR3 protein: CASSPIEGVPEAFF. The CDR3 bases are TGTGCCAGCTCACCGATAGAAGGGGTGCCTGAAGCTTTCTTT.

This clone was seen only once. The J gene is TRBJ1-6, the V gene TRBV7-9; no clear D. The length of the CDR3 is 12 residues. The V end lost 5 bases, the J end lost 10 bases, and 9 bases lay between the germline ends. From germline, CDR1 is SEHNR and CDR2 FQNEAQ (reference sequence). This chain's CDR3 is CASSRSESPLHF. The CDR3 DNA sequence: TGTGCCAGCAGCCGATCGGAGTCACCCCTCCACTTT.

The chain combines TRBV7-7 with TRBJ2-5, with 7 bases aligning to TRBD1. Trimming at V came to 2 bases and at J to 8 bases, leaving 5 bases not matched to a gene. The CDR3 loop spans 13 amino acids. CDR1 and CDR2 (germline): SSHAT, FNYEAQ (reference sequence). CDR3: CASSLRTGQTQYF. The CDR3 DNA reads TGTGCCAGCAGCTTAAGGACAGGTCAAACCCAGTACTTC.

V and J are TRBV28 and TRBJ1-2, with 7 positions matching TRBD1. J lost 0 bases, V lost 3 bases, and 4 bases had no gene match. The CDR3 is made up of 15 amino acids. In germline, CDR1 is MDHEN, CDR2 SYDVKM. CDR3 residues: CASSFTGAANYGYTF. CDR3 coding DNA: TGTGCCAGCAGTTTTACAGGGGCCGCTAACTATGGCTACACCTTC.

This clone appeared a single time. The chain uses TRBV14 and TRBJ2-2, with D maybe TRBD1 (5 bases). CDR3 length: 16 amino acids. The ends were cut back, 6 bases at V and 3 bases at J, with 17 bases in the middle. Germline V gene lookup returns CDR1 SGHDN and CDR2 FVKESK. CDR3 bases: TGTGCCAGCAGTCCCCTGGCAGGGATTTACACCGGGGAGCTGTTTTTT. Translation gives CASSPLAGIYTGELFF.

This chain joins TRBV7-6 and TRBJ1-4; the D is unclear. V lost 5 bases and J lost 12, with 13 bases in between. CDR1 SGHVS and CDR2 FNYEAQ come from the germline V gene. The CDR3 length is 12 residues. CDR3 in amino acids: CASSPPLSELFF. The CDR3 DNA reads TGTGCCAGCAGCCCCCCCCTCTCCGAACTGTTTTTT.

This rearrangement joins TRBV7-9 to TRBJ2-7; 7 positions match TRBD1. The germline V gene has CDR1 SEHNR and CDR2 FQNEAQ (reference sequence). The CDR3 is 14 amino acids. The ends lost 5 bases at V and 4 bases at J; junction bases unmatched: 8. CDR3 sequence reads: CASSPTGVRYEQYF. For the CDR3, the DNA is TGTGCCAGCAGCCCAACAGGGGTTAGGTACGAGCAGTACTTC.

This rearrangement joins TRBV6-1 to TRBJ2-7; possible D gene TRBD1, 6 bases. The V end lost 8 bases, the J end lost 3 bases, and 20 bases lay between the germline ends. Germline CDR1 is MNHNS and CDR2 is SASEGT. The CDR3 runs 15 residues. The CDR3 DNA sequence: TGTGCCAGCGAAGGGGAGACAGGAATCGTCTACGAGCAGTACTTC. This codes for CASEGETGIVYEQYF.

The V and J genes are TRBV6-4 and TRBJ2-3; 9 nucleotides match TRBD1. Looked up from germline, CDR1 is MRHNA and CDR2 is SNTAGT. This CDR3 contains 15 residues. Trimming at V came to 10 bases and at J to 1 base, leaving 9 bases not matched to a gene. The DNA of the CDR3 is TGTGCCACCGCGGTTAGGACAGGGGGCACAGATACGCAGTATTTT. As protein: CATAVRTGGTDTQYF.

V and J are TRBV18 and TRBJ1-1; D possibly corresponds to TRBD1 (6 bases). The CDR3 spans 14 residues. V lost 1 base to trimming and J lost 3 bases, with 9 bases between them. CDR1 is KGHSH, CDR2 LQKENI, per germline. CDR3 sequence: CASSPLQGDTEAFF. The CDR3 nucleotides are TGTGCCAGCTCACCACTACAGGGAGACACTGAAGCTTTCTTT.

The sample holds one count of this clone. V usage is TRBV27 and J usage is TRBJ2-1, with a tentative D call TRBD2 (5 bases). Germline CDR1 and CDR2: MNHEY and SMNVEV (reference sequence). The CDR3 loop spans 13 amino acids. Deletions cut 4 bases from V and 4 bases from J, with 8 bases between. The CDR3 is CASSSLGYNEQFF. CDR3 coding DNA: TGTGCCAGCAGTTCACTAGGGTACAATGAGCAGTTCTTC.

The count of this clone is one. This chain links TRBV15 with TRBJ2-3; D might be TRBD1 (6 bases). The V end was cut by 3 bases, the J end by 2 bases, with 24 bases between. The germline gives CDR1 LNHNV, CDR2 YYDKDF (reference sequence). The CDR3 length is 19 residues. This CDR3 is CATSSEVPVRGGFTDTQYF. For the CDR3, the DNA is TGTGCCACCAGCAGCGAAGTTCCCGTCAGGGGCGGTTTCACAGATACGCAGTATTTT.

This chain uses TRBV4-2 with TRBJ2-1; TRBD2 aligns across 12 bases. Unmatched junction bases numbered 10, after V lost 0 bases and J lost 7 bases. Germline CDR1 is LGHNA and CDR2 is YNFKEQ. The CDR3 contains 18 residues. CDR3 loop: CASSQDRGTLAGGNEQFF. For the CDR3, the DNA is TGTGCCAGCAGCCAAGATAGAGGGACTCTAGCGGGGGGGAATGAGCAGTTCTTC.

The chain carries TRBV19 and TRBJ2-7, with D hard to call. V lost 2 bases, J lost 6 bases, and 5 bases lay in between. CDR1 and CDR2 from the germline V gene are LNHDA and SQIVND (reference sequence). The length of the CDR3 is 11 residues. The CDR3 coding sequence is TGTGCCAGTAGTATATCGGGCGAGCAGTACTTC. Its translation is CASSISGEQYF.

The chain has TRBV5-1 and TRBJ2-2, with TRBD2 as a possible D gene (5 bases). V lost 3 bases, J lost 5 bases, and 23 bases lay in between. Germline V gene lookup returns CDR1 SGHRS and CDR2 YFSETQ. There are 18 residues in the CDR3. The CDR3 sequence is CASSSKPGVRSGTGELFF. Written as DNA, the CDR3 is TGCGCCAGCAGCTCGAAACCAGGAGTTAGGTCGGGGACCGGGGAGCTGTTTTTT. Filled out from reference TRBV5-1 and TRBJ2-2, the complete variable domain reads KAGVTQTPRYLIKTRGQQVTLSCSPISGHRSVSWYQQTPGQGLQFLFEYFSETQRNKGNFPGRFSGRQFSNSRSEMNVSTLELGDSALYLCASSSKPGVRSGTGELFFGEGSRLTVL.

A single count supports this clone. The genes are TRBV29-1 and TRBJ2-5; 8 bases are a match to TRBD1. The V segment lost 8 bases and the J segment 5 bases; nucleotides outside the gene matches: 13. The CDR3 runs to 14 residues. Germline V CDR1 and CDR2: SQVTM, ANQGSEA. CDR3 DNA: TGCAGCATTGGACAGGGATCGTTTGGGGAGACCCAGTACTTC. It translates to CSIGQGSFGETQYF.

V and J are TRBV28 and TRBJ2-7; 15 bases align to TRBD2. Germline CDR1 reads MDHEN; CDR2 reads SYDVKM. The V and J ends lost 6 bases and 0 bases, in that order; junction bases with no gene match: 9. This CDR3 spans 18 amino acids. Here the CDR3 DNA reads TGTGCCAGCAGACGGCCGGGACTAGCGGGAGGATCCTCCTACGAGCAGTACTTC. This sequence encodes CASRRPGLAGGSSYEQYF. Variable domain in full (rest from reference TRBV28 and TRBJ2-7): DVKVTQSSRYLVKRTGEKVFLECVQDMDHENMFWYRQDPGLGLRLIYFSYDVKMKEKGDIPEGYSVSREKKERFSLILESASTNQTSMYLCASRRPGLAGGSSYEQYFGPGTRLTVT.

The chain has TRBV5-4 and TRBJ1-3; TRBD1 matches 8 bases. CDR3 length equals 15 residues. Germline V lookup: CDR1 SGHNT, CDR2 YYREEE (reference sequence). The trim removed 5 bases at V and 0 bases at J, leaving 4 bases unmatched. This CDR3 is CASSPGQVSGNTIYF. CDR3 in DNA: TGTGCCAGCAGTCCGGGACAGGTCTCTGGAAACACCATATATTTT.

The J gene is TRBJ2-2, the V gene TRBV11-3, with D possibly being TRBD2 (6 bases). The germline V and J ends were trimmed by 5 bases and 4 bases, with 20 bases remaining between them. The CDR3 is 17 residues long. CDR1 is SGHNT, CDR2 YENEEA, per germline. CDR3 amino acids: CASSQRLGVAATGELFF. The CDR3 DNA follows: TGTGCCAGCAGCCAACGGTTGGGAGTAGCGGCCACCGGGGAGCTGTTTTTT. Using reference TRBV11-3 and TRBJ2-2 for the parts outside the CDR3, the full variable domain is EAGVVQSPRYKIIEKKQPVAFWCNPISGHNTLYWYLQNLGQGPELLIRYENEEAVDDSQLPKDRFSAERLKGVDSTLKIQPAELGDSAVYLCASSQRLGVAATGELFFGEGSRLTVL.

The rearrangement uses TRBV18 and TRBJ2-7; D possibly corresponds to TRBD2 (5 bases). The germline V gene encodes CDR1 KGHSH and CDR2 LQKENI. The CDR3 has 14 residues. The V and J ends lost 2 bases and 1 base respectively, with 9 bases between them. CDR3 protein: CASSPVAWSYEQYF. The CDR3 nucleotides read TGTGCCAGCTCACCAGTAGCGTGGTCCTACGAGCAGTACTTC.

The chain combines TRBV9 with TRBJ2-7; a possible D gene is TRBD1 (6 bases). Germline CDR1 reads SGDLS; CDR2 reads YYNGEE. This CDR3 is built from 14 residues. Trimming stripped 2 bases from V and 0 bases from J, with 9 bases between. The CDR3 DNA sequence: TGTGCCAGCAGCGTCGCGGACAGCTCCTACGAGCAGTACTTC. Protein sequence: CASSVADSSYEQYF.

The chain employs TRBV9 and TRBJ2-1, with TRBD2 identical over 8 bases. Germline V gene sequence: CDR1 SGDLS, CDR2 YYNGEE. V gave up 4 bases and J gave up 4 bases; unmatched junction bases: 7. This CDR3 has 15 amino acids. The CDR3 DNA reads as TGTGCCAGCAGCTTCAGCGGGGGTCTATACAATGAGCAGTTCTTC. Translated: CASSFSGGLYNEQFF.

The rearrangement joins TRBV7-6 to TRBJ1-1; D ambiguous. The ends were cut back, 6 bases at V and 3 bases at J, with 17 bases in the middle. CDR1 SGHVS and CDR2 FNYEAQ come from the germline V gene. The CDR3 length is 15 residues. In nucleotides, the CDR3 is TGTGCCAGCAGTCCCGGCGGACTTCCGGACACTGAAGCTTTCTTT. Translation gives CASSPGGLPDTEAFF.

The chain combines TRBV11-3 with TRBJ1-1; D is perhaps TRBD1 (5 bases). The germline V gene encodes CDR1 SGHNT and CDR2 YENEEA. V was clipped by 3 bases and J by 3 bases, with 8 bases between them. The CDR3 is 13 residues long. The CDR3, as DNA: TGTGCCAGCAGCTTCGGAGGGGACACTGAAGCTTTCTTT. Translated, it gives CASSFGGDTEAFF.